Listed below are T cell receptor beta chains from one sample, sequenced in a study of long-term antiretroviral therapy in people with HIV. Sequencing was performed with immunoSEQ multiplex PCR; in TCRdb, only in-frame clones are kept and a portion is missing. The data show roughly 16,000 clones, around four fifths seen once. Sequenced material: unsorted PBMCs, taken 2.1 to 2.2 years before starting antiretroviral therapy. The receptor set was obtained from a man in his thirties or forties with HIV. Each CDR3 is given with its conserved first and last residue. The order of the fields is J gene, clone size, D gene, V gene, CDR3 DNA, CDR3 protein. D genes are given only for firm matches. Only part of the rows carry a size: once, few, many, or a class if the clone is expanded.

TRBJ1-5	-	TRBD1	TRBV28	TGTGCCAGCAGTTTTGAGAGGGGGCAGGGCAATCAGCCCCAGCATTTT	CASSFERGQGNQPQHF
TRBJ2-7	-	-	TRBV28	TGTGCCAGTGCCCTGGGACTGCCCTACGAGCAGTACTTC	CASALGLPYEQYF
TRBJ2-5	-	TRBD2	TRBV13	TGTGCCAGCAGCTTAGTTTCTAGCGGGGTTTACGCCCAGTACTTC	CASSLVSSGVYAQYF
TRBJ2-7	-	TRBD2	TRBV10-3	TGTGCCATCAGCCCAACTAGCGGGGGATCCTACGAGCAGTACTTC	CAISPTSGGSYEQYF
TRBJ2-7	-	TRBD1	TRBV5-1	TGCGCCAGCAGCTTGGGACAGGGCTCCTACGAGCAGTACTTC	CASSLGQGSYEQYF
TRBJ2-5	-	TRBD2	TRBV25-1	TGTGCCAGCAGTGAATTAGGACTAGCGGGGGGGGTGTGGGAGACCCAGTACTTC	CASSELGLAGGVWETQYF
TRBJ2-5	-	-	TRBV20-1	TGCAGTGCTAGAGTGAGAGAGACCCAGTACTTC	CSARVRETQYF
TRBJ2-5	-	-	TRBV18	TGTGCCAGCTCACCATCCCCCGATGGGACCCAGTACTTC	CASSPSPDGTQYF
TRBJ1-3	-	-	TRBV29-1	TGCAGCTATGATCGGATCTCTGGAAACACCATATATTTT	CSYDRISGNTIYF
TRBJ1-4	-	-	TRBV7-9	TGTGCCAGCGCAAGGGATAATGAAAAACTGTTTTTT	CASARDNEKLFF
TRBJ2-2	-	TRBD2	TRBV7-2	TGTGCCAGCAGCTTGATTTCGGGGGGGATGACCGGGGAGCTGTTTTTT	CASSLISGGMTGELFF
TRBJ2-6	-	-	TRBV18	TGTGCCAGCTCAAACGGAGGGGGCGCATCTGGGGCCAACGTCCTGACTTTC	CASSNGGGASGANVLTF
TRBJ2-3	-	-	TRBV5-8	TGTGCCAGCAGTCCTCGCGAGACAGATACGCAGTATTTT	CASSPRETDTQYF
TRBJ2-7	medium-sized	-	TRBV5-4	TGTGCCAGCAGCTTGTTAGCTAGCGCTTTCTCCTACGAGCAGTACTTC	CASSLLASAFSYEQYF
TRBJ1-6	-	TRBD1	TRBV27	TGTGCCAGCAGAATACAGGGGGCGGAAAATTCACCCCTCCACTTT	CASRIQGAENSPLHF
TRBJ1-5	-	TRBD1	TRBV5-8	TGTGCCAGCAGCTTGGACAGGGGCTATCAGCCCCAGCATTTT	CASSLDRGYQPQHF
TRBJ2-5	-	-	TRBV7-3	TGTGCCAGCAGCTTAGGTGCAGGGTACCAAGAGACCCAGTACTTC	CASSLGAGYQETQYF
TRBJ2-5	-	-	TRBV29-1	TGCAGCGTTGAGCCCGGGTTGGAGGAGACCCAGTACTTC	CSVEPGLEETQYF
TRBJ1-1	-	TRBD1	TRBV19	TGTGCCAGTAGTATAACACAGGGGGCGGACACTGAAGCTTTCTTT	CASSITQGADTEAFF
TRBJ1-5	-	-	TRBV5-8	TGTGCCAGCAGCCCGGACAGAAGCAATCAGCCCCAGCATTTT	CASSPDRSNQPQHF
TRBJ2-6	-	-	TRBV28	TGTGCCAGCAACGGCGCGGGAGGGGCCAACGTCCTGACTTTC	CASNGAGGANVLTF
TRBJ2-1	-	-	TRBV4-2	TGTGCCAGCAGCCAAGATTTAGGGTCGGTTTATAATGAGCAGTTCTTC	CASSQDLGSVYNEQFF
TRBJ2-7	-	-	TRBV2	TGTGCCAGCAGTAGATCCCCAGTGGGGGAGCAGTACTTC	CASSRSPVGEQYF
TRBJ1-5	-	-	TRBV4-3	TGCGCCAGCAGCCTCGGGGACAATCAGCCCCAGCATTTT	CASSLGDNQPQHF
TRBJ2-7	few	TRBD1	TRBV2	TGTGCCAGCGGGGCTTCGACAGGGGCCGTCGAGCAGTACTTC	CASGASTGAVEQYF
TRBJ2-1	-	-	TRBV7-8	TGTGCCAGCAGCTTAGCGGAATTTGGACAGGAGCAGTTCTTC	CASSLAEFGQEQFF
TRBJ2-2	-	-	TRBV27	TGTGCCAGCAGTTTATTTGCAGGGTCGAACACCGGGGAGCTGTTTTTT	CASSLFAGSNTGELFF
TRBJ1-6	-	-	TRBV9	TGTGCCAGCAGCACAACGGGAGACTATAATTCACCCCTCCACTTT	CASSTTGDYNSPLHF
TRBJ1-5	-	TRBD1	TRBV30	TGTGCCTGGAGTGTAGGACAGGGGGCAGTTACCCAGCATTTT	CAWSVGQGAVTQHF
TRBJ1-2	once	-	TRBV7-8	TGTGCCAGCACCCCGGGGGGGAGGGTTGACTACACCTTC	CASTPGGRVDYTF
TRBJ2-6	-	-	TRBV7-8	TGTGCCAGCAGCACCTACAGGCTCTCTGGGGCCAACGTCCTGACTTTC	CASSTYRLSGANVLTF
TRBJ2-2	-	TRBD2	TRBV10-1	TGCGCCAGCAGTGACGGGCTAGCGGGAGGTTATAGCGGGGAGCTGTTTTTT	CASSDGLAGGYSGELFF
TRBJ1-5	-	-	TRBV7-9	TGTGCCAGCAGCTTGGGAGACTCCCCGAGGGTGAGCAATCAGCCCCAGCATTTT	CASSLGDSPRVSNQPQHF
TRBJ1-2	-	TRBD1	TRBV28	TGTGCCAGCAGTTTGAAGGGGGCCACTATCTATGGCTACACCTTC	CASSLKGATIYGYTF
TRBJ1-4	-	-	TRBV30	TGTGCCTGGAGTGCCCCTAGAGAGGCTAATGAAAAACTGTTTTTT	CAWSAPREANEKLFF
TRBJ1-1	-	-	TRBV10-2	TGCGCCAGCAGTGAGCCGCCGGCGGCAGGGAACACTGAAGCTTTCTTT	CASSEPPAAGNTEAFF
TRBJ2-6	-	TRBD2	TRBV7-3	TGTGCCAGCAGCTTATTAGGACTAGCCATCTCTGGGGCCAACGTCCTGACTTTC	CASSLLGLAISGANVLTF
TRBJ2-5	-	-	TRBV5-4	TGTGCCAGCAGCTTCGGGGGCGGGTCGCAGGAGACCCAGTACTTC	CASSFGGGSQETQYF
TRBJ2-3	-	TRBD2	TRBV7-6	TGTGCCAGCAGCTTCAAGGGAGTTCCTAGCGGGAGGGCCACAGATACGCAGTATTTT	CASSFKGVPSGRATDTQYF
TRBJ1-3	few	-	TRBV27	TGTGCCAGCAGCGGGTCGGGAAACACCATATATTTT	CASSGSGNTIYF
TRBJ1-1	-	-	TRBV5-4	TGTGCCAGCAGCCCCATGGCGAACACTGAAGCTTTCTTT	CASSPMANTEAFF
TRBJ2-3	-	-	TRBV6-5	TGTGCCAGCAGTTACTCCGGGATGAGCACAGATACGCAGTATTTT	CASSYSGMSTDTQYF
TRBJ1-5	-	TRBD1	TRBV19	TGTGCCAGTAGTATTGGGACAGGGGATCAGCCCCAGCATTTT	CASSIGTGDQPQHF
TRBJ1-2	-	-	TRBV14	TGTGCCAGCAGCCCTGGGACTTTTTACGGCTACACCTTC	CASSPGTFYGYTF
TRBJ2-1	-	TRBD1	TRBV18	TGTGCCAGCTCACCACCGTCGACAGGGGAGCAGTTCTTC	CASSPPSTGEQFF
TRBJ1-5	few	TRBD1	TRBV16	TGTGCCAGCAGCCATGGTGACAGGGTTCATCAGCCCCAGCATTTT	CASSHGDRVHQPQHF
TRBJ2-1	-	TRBD1	TRBV18	TGTGCCAGCTCAGCAGACAGGGGGGAGGACAATGAGCAGTTCTTC	CASSADRGEDNEQFF
TRBJ1-2	once	-	TRBV7-9	TGTGCCAGCAGCTCCGGGACGCGGAACTATGGCTACACCTTC	CASSSGTRNYGYTF
TRBJ2-7	-	TRBD2	TRBV5-1	TGCGCCAGCAGCGAACAAGCGGGGTCCTACGAGCAGTACTTC	CASSEQAGSYEQYF
TRBJ1-1	-	-	TRBV7-9	TGTGCCAGCAGCTACCGAGGGGATACGGCCGAAGCTTTCTTT	CASSYRGDTAEAFF
TRBJ2-7	-	-	TRBV6-1	TGTGCCAGCAGTCAAATGACTGATCGACAGCAGTACTTC	CASSQMTDRQQYF
TRBJ2-5	-	-	TRBV2	TGTGCCAGCAGTGCGTTAGGGCAGGGCGGGGAGACCCAGTACTTC	CASSALGQGGETQYF
TRBJ2-2	-	-	TRBV29-1	TGCAGCGTCCCGGGACAGAACACCGGGGAGCTGTTTTTT	CSVPGQNTGELFF
TRBJ2-7	-	-	TRBV6-5	TGTGCCAGCAGTCCAACAGGCGGGGCCGCCTACGAGCAGTACTTC	CASSPTGGAAYEQYF
TRBJ2-3	-	-	TRBV4-3	TGCGCCAGCAGCCAACGGTCCGCGGGACTTACAGATACGCAGTATTTT	CASSQRSAGLTDTQYF
TRBJ1-1	-	-	TRBV19	TGTGCCAGTAGATCCAGCGGATCAAACACTGAAGCTTTCTTT	CASRSSGSNTEAFF
TRBJ2-6	-	-	TRBV4-3	TGCGCCAGCAGCCAAGATTTCAGCTTGGGGGCCAACGTCCTGACTTTC	CASSQDFSLGANVLTF
TRBJ2-7	-	TRBD2	TRBV28	TGTGCCAGCAGTTCCCTAGCGGGCATCTACGAGCAGTACTTC	CASSSLAGIYEQYF
TRBJ1-4	-	-	TRBV9	TGTGCCAGCAGCGTACAGACAGGACTTACGAATGAAAAACTGTTTTTT	CASSVQTGLTNEKLFF
TRBJ2-3	-	-	TRBV2	TGTGCCAGCAGTGAGTCTAGGGATACGCAGTATTTT	CASSESRDTQYF